The 4 T cell receptor beta chains below were found in one sample sequenced in a study of T cells in Graves' hyperthyroidism and ophthalmopathy. TCR beta CDR3 regions were amplified from RNA. The study used the HTBI primer set for a first-round RT-PCR of the TCR CDR3. One entry per CDR3 protein, called by TCRdb with MiXCR from the multiplex PCR reads. Here the sample spans about 400,000 distinct CDR3 sequences, around 15% being singletons. The sequenced sample was blood. These receptors all come from a woman aged 25-40 years with Graves' ophthalmopathy.

There are many counts of this clonotype. This sequence joins TRBV27 and TRBJ2-3, with TRBD2 identical over 11 bases. The CDR3 is 15 residues long. Germline V lookup: CDR1 MNHEY, CDR2 SMNVEV (reference sequence). The junction had 5 bases not matched to a gene; V was cut back by 6 bases and J by 3 bases. CDR3 amino acids: CASRGLAGGTDTQYF. The CDR3 DNA follows: TGTGCCAGCAGAGGGCTAGCGGGGGGTACAGATACGCAGTATTTT.

This clonotype was seen a few times. This chain's CDR3 is CASSEEGGGAKNIQYF. The CDR3 coding sequence is TGTGCCAGCAGTGAAGAGGGTGGTGGGGCCAAAAACATTCAGTACTTC. This chain connects TRBV6-1 to TRBJ2-4; D is unresolved. From germline, CDR1 is MNHNS and CDR2 SASEGT. The CDR3 runs to 16 residues. V lost 1 base and J lost 1, with 11 bases in between.

This clonotype was picked up many times. DNA of the CDR3: TGTGCCAGCAGGCCTTGGGCAGCTCATGATGAAAAACTGTTTTTT. As protein: CASRPWAAHDEKLFF. V and J are TRBV6-1 and TRBJ1-4; D is ambiguous. Trimming stripped 6 bases from V and 6 bases from J, with 17 bases between. CDR3 length equals 15 residues. Germline CDR1 and CDR2: MNHNS and SASEGT.

This rearrangement joins TRBV7-9 to TRBJ1-5; tentatively, D is TRBD1 (6 bases). The V end was cut by 0 bases, the J end by 6 bases, with 18 bases between. CDR3 length: 17 amino acids. CDR1 and CDR2 (germline): SEHNR, FQNEAQ (reference sequence). Written as DNA, the CDR3 is TGTGCCAGCAGCTTAGCCCACGGGGGCCAGGGACGTCAGCCCCAGCATTTT. Translation: CASSLAHGGQGRQPQHF.